Presented here are 11 T cell receptor beta chains from one specimen sequenced in a study of blood T cell repertoires in COVID-19 (dated by TCRdb to about 2020). The method was the immunoSEQ multiplex PCR assay. As stored in TCRdb, this immuneACCESS dataset retains in-frame rearrangements with V and J assigned. A fraction of the clones does not appear; measured against another copy, unresolved V genes explain less than half of the discrepancy, and the remainder lacks a known reason. This sample is represented by 85,000 to 100,000 clones; about 86% of them were singletons. Roughly 13% of the sample comes from the top ten. The sequenced material came from peripheral blood. Source of these receptors: a woman in her sixties in a cohort sampled during active or convalescent COVID-19.

The V gene is TRBV5-6, the J gene TRBJ2-7, with a possible D match to TRBD2 (5 bases). CDR3 length equals 14 residues. The germline V gene has CDR1 SGHDT and CDR2 YYEEEE. Trimming took 2 bases from V and 1 from J, leaving 10 bases between them. The CDR3 nucleotides are TGTGCCAGCAGCTTTTTGAGGGATTCCTACGAGCAGTACTTC. Its protein product is CASSFLRDSYEQYF.

The chain combines TRBV11-2 with TRBJ2-7, with 10 bases that match TRBD2. CDR1 and CDR2 from the germline V gene are SGHAT and FQNNGV. This CDR3 region has 16 residues. The junction had 8 bases not matched to a gene; V was cut back by 5 bases and J by 1 base. CDR3 sequence: CASSPSSGRVSYEQYF. In nucleotides, the CDR3 is TGTGCCAGCAGCCCGTCCAGCGGGAGGGTATCCTACGAGCAGTACTTC.

As to this clone: This same CDR3 is encoded by further DNA sequences in the sample. V is TRBV29-1 and J is TRBJ1-5; the D gene is possibly TRBD1 (5 bases). V was trimmed by 0 bases and J by 2 bases, leaving 8 bases between them. The CDR3 is made up of 14 amino acids. Per germline, CDR1 SQVTM and CDR2 ANQGSEA. The CDR3 protein is CSVEETGGNQPQHF. In nucleotides, the CDR3 is TGCAGCGTTGAAGAAACGGGGGGCAATCAGCCCCAGCATTTT.

The J gene is TRBJ1-5, the V gene TRBV6-1; D is ambiguous. This CDR3 contains 15 residues. Trimming took 1 base from V and 0 from J, leaving 7 bases between them. Germline CDR1 is MNHNS and CDR2 is SASEGT. CDR3 coding DNA: TGTGCCAGCAGTGAAGTACAGATTAGCAATCAGCCCCAGCATTTT. Translation: CASSEVQISNQPQHF.

This clone has only a few counts. The chain uses TRBV2 and TRBJ1-2, with D unresolved. Trimming removed 2 bases at V and 4 bases at J, with 11 bases between. This CDR3 comprises 14 residues. Per the germline V gene, CDR1 is SNHLY and CDR2 is FYNNEI. The DNA for the CDR3 is TGTGCCAGCAGTGAATTGGCAGTCTCCTATGGCTACACCTTC. Its translation is CASSELAVSYGYTF. The whole variable domain, filled in from reference TRBV2 and TRBJ1-2, reads EPEVTQTPSHQVTQMGQEVILRCVPISNHLYFYWYRQILGQKVEFLVSFYNNEISEKSEIFDDQFSVERPDGSNFTLKIRSTKLEDSAMYFCASSELAVSYGYTFGSGTRLTVV.

The genes are TRBV27 and TRBJ2-1; no clear D. The CDR3 loop spans 15 amino acids. V was shortened by 2 bases and J by 1 base, with 9 bases between the two germline ends. The germline gives CDR1 MNHEY, CDR2 SMNVEV (reference sequence). This CDR3 reads CASSLTVRSYNEQFF. In nucleotides, the CDR3 is TGTGCCAGCAGTTTAACGGTCCGATCCTACAATGAGCAGTTCTTC.

The V call is TRBV7-2, the J call TRBJ2-1; D remains unclear. The CDR3 extends over 14 amino acids. The V gene's germline CDR1 is SGHTA and CDR2 FQGNSA. V lost 1 base and J lost 0, with 4 bases in between. The CDR3 region has the DNA TGTGCCAGCAGCTTAGGCGGCTCCTACAATGAGCAGTTCTTC. Amino acids: CASSLGGSYNEQFF.

The chain employs TRBV30 and TRBJ2-1; the D gene is possibly TRBD1 (5 bases). The CDR3 is 13 residues long. The V gene's germline CDR1 is GTSNPN and CDR2 SVGIG (reference sequence). Between the trimmed V and J ends, which lost 3 bases and 3 bases, there was a span of 9 bases. CDR3 in amino acids: CAWSSDSYNEQFF. CDR3 nucleotide sequence: TGTGCCTGGAGCTCCGACAGCTACAATGAGCAGTTCTTC. The full variable domain, rest sourced from reference TRBV30 and TRBJ2-1, is SQTIHQWPATLVQPVGSPLSLECTVEGTSNPNLYWYRQAAGRGLQLLFYSVGIGQISSEVPQNLSASRPQDRQFILSSKKLLLSDSGFYLCAWSSDSYNEQFFGPGTRLTVL.

The chain recombines TRBV25-1 with TRBJ2-2; 7 nucleotides agree with TRBD1. The germline gives CDR1 MGHDK, CDR2 SYGVNS. With V trimmed by 8 bases and J by 1 base, 7 bases remained unmatched. The CDR3 is made up of 15 amino acids. DNA for the CDR3: TGTGCCAGCGCCAACGACAGGGTGAACACCGGGGAGCTGTTTTTT. Its translation is CASANDRVNTGELFF.

The chain employs TRBV2 and TRBJ1-2, with a weak D call TRBD1 (5 bases). The CDR3 runs 16 residues. Trimming pared 0 bases from V and 5 bases from J, leaving 16 bases between. Germline CDR1 is SNHLY and CDR2 is FYNNEI. CDR3: CASSEALFRAGYGYTF. CDR3 DNA sequence: TGTGCCAGCAGTGAAGCGCTGTTCAGGGCCGGTTATGGCTACACCTTC.

V and J are TRBV12-5 and TRBJ1-3, with a tentative D call TRBD1 (6 bases). The germline V gene has CDR1 LGHNT and CDR2 FRNRAP. V lost 1 base to trimming and J lost 8 bases, with 9 bases between them. The CDR3 covers 13 residues. CDR3 bases: TGTGCTAGTGGTTTGGGGACAGAAGACACCATATATTTT. Protein product: CASGLGTEDTIYF.